The present entry profiles one T cell receptor (beta chain) with its context. This record comes from a study of T cell repertoires in cytomegalovirus infection. TCRdb fed the reads into MiXCR, producing one record per CDR3 protein. The table lists about 600,000 distinct CDR3 sequences, approximately 24% of them singletons. CDR1 is MDHEN, CDR2 SYDVKM, per germline. V lost 5 bases to trimming and J lost 8 bases; unmatched junction nucleotides: 11. CDR3 length: 17 residues. This clonotype originated in a human donor in good health (CMV status not recorded). Some clones in this sample may be carry-over from other donors' samples. The chain uses TRBV28 and TRBJ2-1, with TRBD2 identical over 14 bases. Sequenced material: CD8+ T cells from PBMCs. CDR3 sequence (DNA): TGTGCCAGCAGTCCCGGGACTAGCGGGGGACTTGGGGATGAGCAGTTCTTC. Its translation is CASSPGTSGGLGDEQFF.